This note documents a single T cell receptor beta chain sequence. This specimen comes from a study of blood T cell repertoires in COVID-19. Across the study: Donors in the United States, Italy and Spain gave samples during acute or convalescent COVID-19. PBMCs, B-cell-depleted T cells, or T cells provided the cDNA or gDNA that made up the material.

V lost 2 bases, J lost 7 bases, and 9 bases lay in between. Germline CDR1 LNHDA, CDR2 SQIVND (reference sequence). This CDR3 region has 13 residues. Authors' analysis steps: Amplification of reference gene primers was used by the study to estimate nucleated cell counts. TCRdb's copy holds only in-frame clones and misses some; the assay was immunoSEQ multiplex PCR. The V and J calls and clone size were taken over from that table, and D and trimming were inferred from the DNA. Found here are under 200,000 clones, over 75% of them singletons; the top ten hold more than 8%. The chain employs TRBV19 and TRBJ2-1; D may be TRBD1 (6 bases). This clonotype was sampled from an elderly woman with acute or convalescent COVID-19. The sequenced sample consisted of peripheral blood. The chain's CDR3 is CASSIQGWNEQFF. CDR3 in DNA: TGTGCCAGTAGTATACAGGGGTGGAATGAGCAGTTCTTC. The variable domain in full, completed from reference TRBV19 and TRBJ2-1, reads DGGITQSPKYLFRKEGQNVTLSCEQNLNHDAMYWYRQDPGQGLRLIYYSQIVNDFQKGDIAEGYSVSREKKESFPLTVTSAQKNPTAFYLCASSIQGWNEQFFGPGTRLTVL.